This T cell receptor (beta chain) was profiled in a study of blood T cell repertoires in COVID-19. Assay used: immunoSEQ multiplex PCR; TCRdb lists only in-frame clones, some missing. The data contain a few hundred thousand clones, about nine tenths of them seen just once; the ten biggest clones take up 1%. The CDR3 is 17 amino acids. V usage is TRBV21-1 and J usage is TRBJ2-6; the table assigns TRBD1, which was not confirmed against the DNA. TRBV21-1 constitutes a pseudogene. The sequencing sample was made of peripheral blood. The source of this sequence is a man between 50 and 59 years old with active or convalescent COVID-19. CDR3 in DNA: TGTGCCAGCAGCATACGTGACAGGAACTCTGGGGCCAACGTCCTGACTTTC. This encodes CASSIRDRNSGANVLTF.